A selection of T cell receptor beta chains follows, all from one sample in a study of T-cell reconstitution after alpha-beta-depleted transplantation in children. TCRdb reanalysed the PCR reads using MiXCR and keeps one entry per CDR3 protein. The table has approximately 300,000 distinct CDR3 sequences, over 7.5% seen once. The material sequenced was peripheral blood, taken 360 days after TCRalphabeta/CD19-depleted stem cell transplant. Receptor source: a female patient aged 2 to 10 who had a stem cell transplant for Fanconi anemia, so the T cells may come from the graft donor. Both conserved end residues are part of each CDR3. A D gene is named only where the DNA matches it firmly. Clone sizes are given selectively: once, few, many, or a class where the clone is expanded.

CASSPSTRNTEAFF	TGCGCCAGCAGCCCATCGACAAGGAACACTGAAGCTTTCTTT	TRBV5-1	.	14	.	TRBJ1-1
CASSYAGGPLEGYTF	TGCGCCAGCAGCTACGCGGGGGGGCCACTCGAGGGCTACACCTTC	TRBV4-3	few	15	.	TRBJ1-2
CASSLVPGGETQYF	TGTGCCAGCAGCTTAGTCCCAGGAGGGGAGACCCAGTACTTC	TRBV7-6	many	14	.	TRBJ2-5
CASRQGAGGELFF	TGTGCCAGCAGACAGGGGGCAGGCGGGGAGCTGTTTTTT	TRBV6-1	many	13	TRBD1	TRBJ2-2
CASSFGTDLNNSPLHF	TGTGCCAGCAGCTTTGGGACAGATCTTAATAATTCACCCCTCCACTTT	TRBV6-1	.	16	TRBD1	TRBJ1-6
CSASLLMNTEAFF	TGCAGTGCTAGCCTCCTCATGAACACTGAAGCTTTCTTT	TRBV20-1	few	13	.	TRBJ1-1
CSASLGGEETQYF	TGCAGTGCTTCCCTCGGGGGTGAAGAGACCCAGTACTTC	TRBV20-1	many	13	.	TRBJ2-5
CASSRTGPKVANTGELFF	TGTGCCAGCAGTCGGACAGGGCCAAAGGTTGCGAACACCGGGGAGCTGTTTTTT	TRBV2	.	18	TRBD1	TRBJ2-2
CSAGLAGSTDTQYF	TGCAGTGCTGGACTAGCGGGGAGCACAGATACGCAGTATTTT	TRBV20-1	.	14	TRBD2	TRBJ2-3
CSASLAGLAETQYF	TGCAGTGCTAGCTTAGCGGGACTGGCAGAGACCCAGTACTTC	TRBV20-1	many	14	TRBD2	TRBJ2-5
CSFTVPGSNTEAFF	TGCAGCTTTACAGTACCAGGTTCTAACACTGAAGCTTTCTTT	TRBV20-1	.	14	.	TRBJ1-1
CASSFHATSGRGGEQFF	TGTGCCAGCAGCTTTCACGCGACTAGCGGGAGAGGAGGTGAGCAGTTCTTC	TRBV11-2	.	17	TRBD2	TRBJ2-1
CASSLVLAGDLYNEQFF	TGTGCCAGCAGCTTGGTCCTAGCGGGGGACCTCTACAATGAGCAGTTCTTC	TRBV5-6	many	17	TRBD2	TRBJ2-1
CASSPKGSGLSYEQYF	TGTGCCAGCAGCCCCAAAGGTAGCGGGCTCTCCTACGAGCAGTACTTC	TRBV7-9	many	16	TRBD2	TRBJ2-7
CASSPQDSSYNEQFF	TGTGCCAGCAGCCCACAGGACTCCTCCTACAATGAGCAGTTCTTC	TRBV2	.	15	.	TRBJ2-1
CSAGQGHQPQHF	TGCAGTGCCGGACAGGGCCATCAGCCCCAGCATTTT	TRBV20-1	many	12	TRBD1	TRBJ1-5
CASSLARAGSSEKLFF	TGCGCCAGCAGCTTGGCCCGGGCAGGGTCTTCTGAAAAACTGTTTTTT	TRBV5-1	.	16	.	TRBJ1-4
CASSKSVSGRAGDTQYF	TGTGCCAGCAGCAAAAGTGTATCCGGGAGGGCCGGTGATACGCAGTATTTT	TRBV9	many	17	TRBD2	TRBJ2-3
CASSLEAELEQFF	TGTGCCAGCAGCTTAGAAGCGGAGCTAGAGCAGTTCTTC	TRBV11-2	many	13	.	TRBJ2-1
CASSPEAMNTEAFF	TGTGCCAGCTCACCGGAGGCCATGAACACTGAAGCTTTCTTT	TRBV18	few	14	.	TRBJ1-1